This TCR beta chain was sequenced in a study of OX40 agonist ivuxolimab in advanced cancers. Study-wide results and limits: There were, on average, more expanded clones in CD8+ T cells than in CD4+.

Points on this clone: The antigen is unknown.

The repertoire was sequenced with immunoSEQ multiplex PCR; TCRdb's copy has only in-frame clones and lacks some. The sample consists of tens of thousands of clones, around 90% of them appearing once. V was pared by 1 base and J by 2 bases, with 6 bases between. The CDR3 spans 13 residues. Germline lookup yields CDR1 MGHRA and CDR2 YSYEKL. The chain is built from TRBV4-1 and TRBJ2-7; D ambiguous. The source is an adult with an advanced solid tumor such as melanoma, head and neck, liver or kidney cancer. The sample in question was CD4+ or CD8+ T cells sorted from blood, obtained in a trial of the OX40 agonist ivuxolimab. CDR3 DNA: TGCGCCAGCAGCCAAGGGGAAACCTACGAGCAGTACTTC. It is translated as CASSQGETYEQYF.